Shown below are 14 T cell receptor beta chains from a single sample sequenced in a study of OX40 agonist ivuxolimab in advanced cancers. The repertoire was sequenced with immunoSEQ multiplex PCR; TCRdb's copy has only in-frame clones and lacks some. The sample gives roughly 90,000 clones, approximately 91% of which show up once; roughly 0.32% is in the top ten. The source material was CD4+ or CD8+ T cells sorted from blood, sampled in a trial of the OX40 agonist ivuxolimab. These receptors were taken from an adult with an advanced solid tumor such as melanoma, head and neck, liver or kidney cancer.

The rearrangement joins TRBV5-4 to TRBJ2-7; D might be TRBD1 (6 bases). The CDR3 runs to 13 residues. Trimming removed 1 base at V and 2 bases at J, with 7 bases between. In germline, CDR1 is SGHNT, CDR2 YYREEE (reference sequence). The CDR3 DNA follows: TGTGCCAGCAGCTTGAAGGGGGCCTACGAGCAGTACTTC. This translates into CASSLKGAYEQYF.

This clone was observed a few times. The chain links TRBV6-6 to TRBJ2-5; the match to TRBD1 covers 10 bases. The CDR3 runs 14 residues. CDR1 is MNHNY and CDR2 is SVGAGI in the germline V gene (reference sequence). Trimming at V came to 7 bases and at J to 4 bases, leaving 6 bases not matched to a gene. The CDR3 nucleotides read TGTGCCAGCAACCCGGGACAGGGGAGAGAGACCCAGTACTTC. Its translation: CASNPGQGRETQYF.

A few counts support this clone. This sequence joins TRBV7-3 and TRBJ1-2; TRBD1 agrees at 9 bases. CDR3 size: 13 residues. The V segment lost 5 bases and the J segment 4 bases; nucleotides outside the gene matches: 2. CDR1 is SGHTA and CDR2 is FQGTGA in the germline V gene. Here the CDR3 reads CASSPGQGYGYTF. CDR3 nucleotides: TGTGCCAGCAGCCCGGGACAGGGCTATGGCTACACCTTC. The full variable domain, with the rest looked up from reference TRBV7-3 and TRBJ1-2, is GAGVSQTPSNKVTEKGKYVELRCDPISGHTALYWYRQSLGQGPEFLIYFQGTGAADDSGLPNDRFFAVRPEGSVSTLKIQRTERGDSAVYLCASSPGQGYGYTFGSGTRLTVV.

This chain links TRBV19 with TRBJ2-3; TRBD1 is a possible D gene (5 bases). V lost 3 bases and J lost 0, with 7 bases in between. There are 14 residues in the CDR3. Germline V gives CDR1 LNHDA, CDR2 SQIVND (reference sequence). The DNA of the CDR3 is TGTGCCAGTAGTATCGACAGTAGCACAGATACGCAGTATTTT. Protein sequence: CASSIDSSTDTQYF.

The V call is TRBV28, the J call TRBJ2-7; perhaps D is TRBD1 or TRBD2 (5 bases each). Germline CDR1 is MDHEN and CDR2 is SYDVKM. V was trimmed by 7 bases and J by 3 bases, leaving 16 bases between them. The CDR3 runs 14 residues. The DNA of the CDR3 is TGTGCCAGCACCCGGACAAGAGGGGTCTACGAGCAGTACTTC. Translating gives CASTRTRGVYEQYF.

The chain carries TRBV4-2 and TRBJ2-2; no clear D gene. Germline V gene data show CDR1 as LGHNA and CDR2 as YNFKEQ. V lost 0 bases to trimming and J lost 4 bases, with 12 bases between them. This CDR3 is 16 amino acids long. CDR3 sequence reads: CASSQEITAFTGELFF. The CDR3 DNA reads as TGTGCCAGCAGCCAAGAAATAACGGCGTTCACCGGGGAGCTGTTTTTT.

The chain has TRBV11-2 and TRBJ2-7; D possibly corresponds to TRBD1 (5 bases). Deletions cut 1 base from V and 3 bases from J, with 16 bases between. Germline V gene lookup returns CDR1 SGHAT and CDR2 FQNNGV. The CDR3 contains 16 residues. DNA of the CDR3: TGTGCCAGCAGCTTAGGGCCCACAGGTGGACGCTACGAGCAGTACTTC. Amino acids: CASSLGPTGGRYEQYF. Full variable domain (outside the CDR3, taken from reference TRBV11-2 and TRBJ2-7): EAGVAQSPRYKIIEKRQSVAFWCNPISGHATLYWYQQILGQGPKLLIQFQNNGVVDDSQLPKDRFSAERLKGVDSTLKIQPAKLEDSAVYLCASSLGPTGGRYEQYFGPGTRLTVT.

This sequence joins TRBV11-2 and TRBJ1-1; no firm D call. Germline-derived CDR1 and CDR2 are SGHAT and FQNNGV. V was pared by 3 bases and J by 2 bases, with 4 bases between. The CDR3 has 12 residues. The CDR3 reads CASSFLNTEAFF. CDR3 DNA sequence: TGTGCCAGCAGCTTCCTTAACACTGAAGCTTTCTTT. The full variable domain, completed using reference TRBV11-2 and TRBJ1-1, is EAGVAQSPRYKIIEKRQSVAFWCNPISGHATLYWYQQILGQGPKLLIQFQNNGVVDDSQLPKDRFSAERLKGVDSTLKIQPAKLEDSAVYLCASSFLNTEAFFGQGTRLTVV.

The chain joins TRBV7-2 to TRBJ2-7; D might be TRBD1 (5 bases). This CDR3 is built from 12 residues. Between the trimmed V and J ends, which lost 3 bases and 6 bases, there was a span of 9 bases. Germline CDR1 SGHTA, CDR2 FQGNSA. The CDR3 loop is CASSLVQGEQYF. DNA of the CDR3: TGTGCCAGCAGCTTGGTTCAGGGCGAGCAGTACTTC.

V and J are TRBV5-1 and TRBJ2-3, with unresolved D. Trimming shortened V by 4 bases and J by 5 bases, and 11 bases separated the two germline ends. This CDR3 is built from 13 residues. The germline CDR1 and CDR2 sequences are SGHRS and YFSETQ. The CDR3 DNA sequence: TGCGCCAGCAGCGGCCCCTTCCTAGATACGCAGTATTTT. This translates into CASSGPFLDTQYF.

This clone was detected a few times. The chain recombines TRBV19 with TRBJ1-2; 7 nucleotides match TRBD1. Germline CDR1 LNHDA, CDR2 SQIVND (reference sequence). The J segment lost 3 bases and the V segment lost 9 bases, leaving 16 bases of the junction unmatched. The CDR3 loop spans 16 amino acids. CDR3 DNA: TGTGCCAGCTCCCCCGATCTGGGACAGTCTTACTATGGCTACACCTTC. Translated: CASSPDLGQSYYGYTF.

The CDR3 coding sequence is TGTGCCAGCAGCCACCGCGGGGCAGGGATCAATGAGCAGTTCTTC. Residues: CASSHRGAGINEQFF. The chain carries TRBV11-1 and TRBJ2-1, with D possibly matching TRBD2 (6 bases). Germline CDR1 and CDR2: SGHAT and FQDESV (reference sequence). This CDR3 region has 15 residues. With 5 bases removed from V and 6 bases from J, the gap between germline ends came to 17 bases.

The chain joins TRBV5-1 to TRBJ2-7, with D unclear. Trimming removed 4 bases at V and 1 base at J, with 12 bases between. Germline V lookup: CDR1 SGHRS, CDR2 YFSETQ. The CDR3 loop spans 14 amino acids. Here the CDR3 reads CASSEGSTSYEQYF. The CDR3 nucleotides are TGCGCCAGCAGCGAAGGGTCTACATCCTACGAGCAGTACTTC.

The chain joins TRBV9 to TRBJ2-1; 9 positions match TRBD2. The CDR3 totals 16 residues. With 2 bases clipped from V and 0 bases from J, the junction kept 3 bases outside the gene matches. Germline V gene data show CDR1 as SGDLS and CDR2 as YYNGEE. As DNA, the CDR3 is TGTGCCAGCAGCGTCGGCGGGAGGGCCTCCTACAATGAGCAGTTCTTC. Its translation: CASSVGGRASYNEQFF.